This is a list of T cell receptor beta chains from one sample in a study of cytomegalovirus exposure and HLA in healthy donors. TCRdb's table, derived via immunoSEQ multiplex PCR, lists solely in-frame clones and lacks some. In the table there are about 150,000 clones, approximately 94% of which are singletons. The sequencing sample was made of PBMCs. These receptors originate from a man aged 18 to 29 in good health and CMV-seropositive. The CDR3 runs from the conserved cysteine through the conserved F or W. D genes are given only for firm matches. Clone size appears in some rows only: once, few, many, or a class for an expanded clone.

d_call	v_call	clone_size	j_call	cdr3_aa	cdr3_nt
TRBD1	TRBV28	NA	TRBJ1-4	CASSLRGPPDEKLFF	TGTGCCAGCAGTCTCAGGGGGCCACCGGATGAAAAACTGTTTTTT
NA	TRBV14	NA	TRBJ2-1	CASSHEVAYNEQFF	TGTGCCAGCAGCCATGAAGTAGCCTACAATGAGCAGTTCTTC
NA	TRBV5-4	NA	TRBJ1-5	CASSLDTEGYSNQPQHF	TGTGCCAGCAGCTTGGACACAGAGGGCTATAGCAATCAGCCCCAGCATTTT
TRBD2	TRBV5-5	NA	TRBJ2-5	CASSPDPASGRQETQYF	TGTGCCAGCAGCCCAGACCCGGCTAGCGGGAGACAAGAGACCCAGTACTTC
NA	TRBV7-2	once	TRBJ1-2	CASSQPGEDGYTF	TGTGCCAGCAGCCAGCCGGGGGAGGATGGCTACACCTTC
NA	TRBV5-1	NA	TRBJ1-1	CASSTDGTGAFF	TGCGCCAGCAGCACCGACGGTACGGGAGCTTTCTTT
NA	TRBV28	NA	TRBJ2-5	CASSLPVAGPPETQYF	TGTGCCAGCAGTTTGCCGGTGGCGGGACCCCCAGAGACCCAGTACTTC
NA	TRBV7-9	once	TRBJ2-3	CASTLSLTTDTQYF	TGTGCCAGCACCCTATCCCTTACGACAGATACGCAGTATTTT
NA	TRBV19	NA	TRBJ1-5	CASSIRVGDQPQHF	TGTGCCAGTAGTATTCGGGTTGGAGACCAGCCCCAGCATTTT
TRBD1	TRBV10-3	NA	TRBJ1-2	CAISESTGGSGYTF	TGTGCCATCAGTGAGTCAACAGGGGGCAGTGGCTACACCTTC
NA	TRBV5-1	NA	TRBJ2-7	CASSLAKGLYYEQYF	TGCGCCAGCAGCTTGGCCAAGGGGCTATACTACGAGCAGTACTTC
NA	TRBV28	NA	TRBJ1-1	CASSYRDLNTEAFF	TGTGCCAGCAGTTACAGAGACCTGAACACTGAAGCTTTCTTT
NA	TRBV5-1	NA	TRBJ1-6	CASSPIGGRSPLHF	TGCGCCAGCAGCCCGATTGGGGGCCGTTCACCCCTCCACTTT
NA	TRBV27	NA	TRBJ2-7	CASSSVRGSEQYF	TGTGCCAGCAGTTCTGTAAGGGGCTCCGAGCAGTACTTC
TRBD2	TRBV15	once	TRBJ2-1	CATSGAGTSSNEQFF	TGTGCCACCAGCGGGGCCGGGACTAGCTCAAATGAGCAGTTCTTC
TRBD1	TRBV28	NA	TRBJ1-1	CAWGQGTAEAFF	TGTGCCTGGGGACAGGGGACCGCTGAAGCTTTCTTT